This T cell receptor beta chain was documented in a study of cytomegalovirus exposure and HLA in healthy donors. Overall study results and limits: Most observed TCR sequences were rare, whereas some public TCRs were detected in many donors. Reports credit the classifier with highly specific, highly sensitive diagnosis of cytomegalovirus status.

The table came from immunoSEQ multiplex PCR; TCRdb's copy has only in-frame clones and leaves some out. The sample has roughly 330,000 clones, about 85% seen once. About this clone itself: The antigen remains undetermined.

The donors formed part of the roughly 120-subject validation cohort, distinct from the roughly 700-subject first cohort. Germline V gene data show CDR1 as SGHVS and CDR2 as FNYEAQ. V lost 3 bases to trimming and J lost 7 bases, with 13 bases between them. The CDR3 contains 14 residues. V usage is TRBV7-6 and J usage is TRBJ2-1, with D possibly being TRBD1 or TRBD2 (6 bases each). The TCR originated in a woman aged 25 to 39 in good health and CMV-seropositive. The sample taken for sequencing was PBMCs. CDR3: CASSFGGGLNEQFF. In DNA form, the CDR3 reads TGTGCCAGCAGCTTCGGAGGGGGATTGAATGAGCAGTTCTTC.